The entry below gives a single T cell receptor beta chain sequence along with its context. Its antigen remains unknown. This entry belongs to a study of cytomegalovirus exposure and HLA in healthy donors. The CDR3 has 20 amino acids. V gave up 0 bases and J gave up 6 bases, with 29 bases separating them. Germline-derived CDR1 and CDR2 are MGHRA and YSYEKL. The PCR employed 60 Vbeta primers together with 13 Jbeta primers. Profiled with immunoSEQ multiplex PCR; TCRdb holds only in-frame clones, not every one. The table shows around 180,000 clones, with approximately 80% occurring only once. Whole-study results and caveats: At a 0.05 false discovery rate, a later analysis found some 18,000 TCR beta sequences to be associated with HLA alleles. In a later analysis, TCR association rates varied by HLA locus: DRB1 most, HLA-C fewest.

Material: PBMCs. The chain carries TRBV4-1 and TRBJ1-1; no clear D. The clonotype was recovered from a woman younger than 45 in good health and CMV-seropositive. For the CDR3, the DNA is TGCGCCAGCAGCCAAGATTATCACAGAGAAGTCGTTAATGAATTGGCTGAAGCTTTCTTT. Amino acid sequence: CASSQDYHREVVNELAEAFF.